The 28 T cell receptor beta chains below come from one sample, sequenced in a study of T cell repertoires in cytomegalovirus infection. TCRdb processed the reads anew with MiXCR; each CDR3 protein has one entry. The sample carries some 800,000 distinct CDR3 sequences, approximately 32% recorded once. The antigens these receptors bind are not known. The sample here was cultured CD8+ T cells from PBMCs, taken from culture after CMV antigen stimulation. These receptors all stem from a human donor in good health (CMV status not recorded). Some clones in this sample may be carry-over from other donors' samples.

The chain employs TRBV9 and TRBJ2-5; D is unclear. With 3 bases removed from V and 5 bases from J, the gap between germline ends came to 8 bases. This CDR3 region has 12 residues. Germline V lookup: CDR1 SGDLS, CDR2 YYNGEE. DNA of the CDR3: TGTGCCAGCAGCGGCCTCAGGGAGACCCAGTACTTC. This encodes CASSGLRETQYF. Full variable domain (rest looked up from reference TRBV9 and TRBJ2-5): DSGVTQTPKHLITATGQRVTLRCSPRSGDLSVYWYQQSLDQGLQFLIQYYNGEERAKGNILERFSAQQFPDLHSELNLSSLELGDSALYFCASSGLRETQYFGPGTRLLVL.

This chain joins TRBV20-1 and TRBJ2-7; D possibly matches TRBD1 or TRBD2 (5 bases each). CDR3 length equals 12 residues. The germline V gene has CDR1 DFQATT and CDR2 SNEGSKA (reference sequence). V was pared by 0 bases and J by 6 bases, with 9 bases between. The CDR3 region has the DNA TGCAGTGCTAGAGATTGGGGGTCCGAGCAGTACTTC. It translates to CSARDWGSEQYF.

This clonotype was seen many times. The genes are TRBV7-2 and TRBJ1-4; 7 bases align to TRBD1. The germline gives CDR1 SGHTA, CDR2 FQGNSA. Trimming at V came to 2 bases and at J to 0 bases, leaving 6 bases not matched to a gene. The CDR3 totals 17 residues. The CDR3, as DNA: TGTGCCAGCAGCTTATGGGCAGGGGGTGCAACTAATGAAAAACTGTTTTTT. Its protein is CASSLWAGGATNEKLFF. The variable domain in full, completed from reference TRBV7-2 and TRBJ1-4, reads GAGVSQSPSNKVTEKGKDVELRCDPISGHTALYWYRQSLGQGLEFLIYFQGNSAPDKSGLPSDRFSAERTGGSVSTLTIQRTQQEDSAVYLCASSLWAGGATNEKLFFGSGTQLSVL.

The chain is built from TRBV12-3 or TRBV12-4 and TRBJ2-7, with TRBD2 matching over 7 bases. J lost 3 bases, V lost 8 bases, and 4 bases had no gene match. This CDR3 region has 12 residues. This chain's CDR3 is CASGGVGYEQYF. CDR3 DNA: TGTGCCAGCGGGGGGGTTGGCTACGAGCAGTACTTC.

The V call is TRBV12-3 or TRBV12-4, the J call TRBJ2-1, with unresolved D. This CDR3 is built from 15 residues. V was cut by 7 bases and J by 8 bases, with 21 bases left in between. DNA for the CDR3: TGTGCCAGCACAACACACCGGGCCTTAAATGATGAGCAGTTCTTC. Translating it yields CASTTHRALNDEQFF.

The gene calls are TRBV6-5 and TRBJ2-5, with 8 positions matching TRBD1. With 0 bases clipped from V and 0 bases from J, the junction kept 3 bases outside the gene matches. This CDR3 contains 16 residues. Germline V gene sequence: CDR1 MNHEY, CDR2 SVGAGI. The CDR3 sequence: CASSYSQGVYQETQYF. As DNA, the CDR3 is TGTGCCAGCAGTTACTCACAGGGGGTGTACCAAGAGACCCAGTACTTC.

The rearrangement joins TRBV10-3 to TRBJ2-5; 8 bases align to TRBD1. The germline gives CDR1 ENHRY, CDR2 SYGVKD. This CDR3 contains 14 residues. V dropped 0 bases and J dropped 5; count of bases not matched to a gene: 2. CDR3 region: CAISESRTGETQYF. CDR3 bases: TGTGCCATCAGTGAGTCCCGGACAGGGGAGACCCAGTACTTC.

The CDR3 DNA reads as TGCGCCAGCAGCCAAGATCAGGGCGTCCAAGAGACCCAGTACTTC. This translates into CASSQDQGVQETQYF. The chain couples TRBV4-1 to TRBJ2-5; a weak D match, TRBD1 (5 bases). This CDR3 region has 15 residues. The germline V and J ends were trimmed by 0 bases and 1 base, with 9 bases remaining between them. Germline loops: CDR1 MGHRA, CDR2 YSYEKL.

This clonotype was detected many times. The J gene is TRBJ2-5, the V gene TRBV7-6, with a weak D call TRBD2 (5 bases). The V and J ends lost 5 bases and 4 bases respectively, with 17 bases between them. The CDR3 is made up of 15 amino acids. The germline V gene encodes CDR1 SGHVS and CDR2 FNYEAQ. The CDR3 loop is CASSPEAEGVETQYF. In DNA, the CDR3 is TGTGCCAGCAGCCCAGAGGCCGAGGGAGTAGAGACCCAGTACTTC.

This sequence joins TRBV6-5 and TRBJ1-4, with D maybe TRBD1 (6 bases). Germline V CDR1 and CDR2: MNHEY, SVGAGI. Trimming removed 3 bases at V and 14 bases at J, with 13 bases between. The CDR3 length is 12 residues. The CDR3, as DNA: TGTGCCAGCAGTTATCCTGGACAGTCCCTGTTTTTT. As protein: CASSYPGQSLFF.

The CDR3 sequence: CASSRGTPRDEQYV. CDR3 sequence (DNA): TGTGCCAGCAGTCGAGGAACCCCCAGGGACGAGCAGTACGTC. This rearrangement joins TRBV6-2 or TRBV6-3 to TRBJ2-7; D may be TRBD1 (5 bases). CDR3 length: 14 residues. Germline CDR1 reads MNHEY; CDR2 reads SVGEGT. Trimming removed 5 bases from V and 5 bases from J, with 16 bases in between.

V gene TRBV15 combines with J gene TRBJ1-4; no reliable D call. Germline lookup yields CDR1 LNHNV and CDR2 YYDKDF (reference sequence). V was shortened by 7 bases and J by 5 bases, with 14 bases between the two germline ends. The CDR3 runs to 14 residues. The CDR3 nucleotides are TGTGCCACCACCCCAGCAGGTTCAAATGAAAAACTGTTTTTT. This gives the protein CATTPAGSNEKLFF. Using reference TRBV15 and TRBJ1-4 for the parts outside the CDR3, the full variable domain is DAMVIQNPRYQVTQFGKPVTLSCSQTLNHNVMYWYQQKSSQAPKLLFHYYDKDFNNEADTPDNFQSRRPNTSFCFLDIRSPGLGDTAMYLCATTPAGSNEKLFFGSGTQLSVL.

The chain recombines TRBV28 with TRBJ1-2; 8 nucleotides match TRBD1. The V and J ends lost 1 base and 8 bases, in that order; junction bases with no gene match: 6. CDR1 is MDHEN, CDR2 SYDVKM, per germline. This CDR3 has 14 amino acids. CDR3 sequence (DNA): TGTGCCAGCAGTTTATTGTCAGGGGGCCACGGCTACACCTTC. Residues: CASSLLSGGHGYTF.

The chain joins TRBV12-3 or TRBV12-4 to TRBJ2-7; 7 nucleotides line up with TRBD1. Unmatched junction bases numbered 14, after V lost 6 bases and J lost 0 bases. CDR3 length equals 17 residues. The CDR3 DNA reads TGTGCCAGCAGCCCCGGACCCGGACAGGCCCTCTCCTACGAGCAGTACTTC. Residues: CASSPGPGQALSYEQYF.

This CDR3 reads CASSQDGVLGELFF. The CDR3 DNA reads as TGCGCCAGCAGCCAAGACGGGGTACTCGGGGAGCTGTTTTTT. The chain combines TRBV4-1 with TRBJ2-2; perhaps TRBD2 as D (5 bases). V was pared by 0 bases and J by 7 bases, with 9 bases between. CDR3 size: 14 residues. CDR1 is MGHRA and CDR2 is YSYEKL in the germline V gene.

The rearrangement uses TRBV3-1 and TRBJ2-1; TRBD2 is a possible D gene (7 bases). Trimming stripped 3 bases from V and 3 bases from J, with 18 bases between. Germline lookup yields CDR1 LGHDT and CDR2 YNNKEL (reference sequence). The CDR3 covers 17 residues. The CDR3 sequence is CASSHEAGHPFYNEQFF. CDR3 nucleotides: TGTGCCAGCAGCCACGAAGCGGGACACCCTTTCTACAATGAGCAGTTCTTC.

The rearrangement uses TRBV4-1 and TRBJ2-1, with D hard to call. In germline, CDR1 is MGHRA, CDR2 YSYEKL. The V and J ends lost 0 bases and 10 bases respectively, with 13 bases between them. The CDR3 spans 14 residues. The CDR3 protein is CASSQDRLGLEQFF. CDR3 DNA sequence: TGCGCCAGCAGCCAAGATCGACTTGGGTTGGAGCAGTTCTTC.

This clonotype has ten or more counts. V usage is TRBV27 and J usage is TRBJ2-1; D is possibly TRBD2 (6 bases). Germline loops: CDR1 MNHEY, CDR2 SMNVEV (reference sequence). This CDR3 contains 13 residues. Deletions cut 6 bases from V and 6 bases from J, with 12 bases between. The DNA of the CDR3 is TGTGCCAGCAGCTTAGGAGGGATCAATGAGCAGTTCTTC. Translated, it gives CASSLGGINEQFF.

This clonotype occurred a few times. V and J are TRBV27 and TRBJ2-7; D unclear. CDR1 is MNHEY and CDR2 is SMNVEV in the germline V gene (reference sequence). V was trimmed by 2 bases and J by 1 base, leaving 9 bases between them. CDR3 length: 14 residues. DNA for the CDR3: TGTGCCAGCAGTTTAAACGTCGGGTCCTACGAGCAGTACTTC. It yields the protein CASSLNVGSYEQYF.

This clonotype was seen many times. Relative to the germline gene, one junction end is altered; a read error may explain this. The chain couples TRBV5-1 to TRBJ2-2; weak D call: TRBD2 (6 bases). The CDR3 is made up of 13 amino acids. Germline assignment: CDR1 SGHRS and CDR2 YFSETQ. CDR3 in amino acids: CASSLGGAGELFF. The CDR3 DNA follows: TGTGCCAGCAGCTTGGGGGGAGCCGGGGAGCTGTTTTTT.

This clonotype has only a few counts. The rearrangement uses TRBV12-3 or TRBV12-4 and TRBJ2-7, with 9 bases lining up with TRBD1. This CDR3 has 16 residues. The trim removed 6 bases at V and 6 bases at J, leaving 15 bases unmatched. CDR3 nucleotides: TGTGCCAGCAGCATAGCCCTTCCATGGACAGGGGCCGAGCAGTACTTC. Translation gives CASSIALPWTGAEQYF.

This clonotype was recorded a few times. This chain connects TRBV15 to TRBJ1-4; perhaps TRBD1 as D (5 bases). Trimming cost V 5 bases and J 3 bases, with 13 bases left between them. CDR1 LNHNV and CDR2 YYDKDF come from the germline V gene (reference sequence). The CDR3 runs 15 residues. CDR3 in amino acids: CATSGGGMPNEKLFF. CDR3 bases: TGTGCCACCAGCGGGGGGGGGATGCCTAATGAAAAACTGTTTTTT. The full variable domain, its missing parts supplied by reference TRBV15 and TRBJ1-4, is DAMVIQNPRYQVTQFGKPVTLSCSQTLNHNVMYWYQQKSSQAPKLLFHYYDKDFNNEADTPDNFQSRRPNTSFCFLDIRSPGLGDTAMYLCATSGGGMPNEKLFFGSGTQLSVL.

The chain is built from TRBV6-5 and TRBJ2-5; possible D gene TRBD1, 6 bases. Trimming cost V 9 bases and J 2 bases, with 19 bases left between them. Per germline, CDR1 MNHEY and CDR2 SVGAGI. The CDR3 is made up of 15 amino acids. CDR3 amino acids: CARKSGAEEQETQYF. DNA of the CDR3: TGTGCCAGAAAATCAGGGGCAGAAGAACAAGAGACCCAGTACTTC.

This clonotype occurred many times. V usage is TRBV6-1 and J usage is TRBJ1-1; 7 bases match TRBD1. Germline CDR1 and CDR2: MNHNS and SASEGT. The CDR3 is 14 amino acids. After removal of 2 bases from V and 1 base from J, the junction contained 1 base not matched to a gene. For the CDR3, the DNA is TGTGCCAGCAGTGAAAACAGGGGGAACACTGAAGCTTTCTTT. Translating gives CASSENRGNTEAFF.

J is TRBJ1-5 and V is TRBV6-6, with D perhaps TRBD1 (5 bases). Trimming shortened V by 1 base and J by 10 bases, and 11 bases separated the two germline ends. The CDR3 consists of 13 residues. The germline CDR1 and CDR2 sequences are MNHNY and SVGAGI (reference sequence). This chain's CDR3 is CASSYYPREPQHF. CDR3 DNA sequence: TGTGCCAGCAGTTACTACCCCAGGGAACCCCAGCATTTT.

Concerning this clonotype: With a much larger clone just one base away, this may be a read error. The chain links TRBV7-6 to TRBJ2-3; D unresolved. Trimming removed 3 bases from V and 3 bases from J, with 4 bases in between. Germline CDR1 reads SGHVS; CDR2 reads FNYEAQ. The CDR3 consists of 12 residues. DNA for the CDR3: TGTGCCAGCAGCTTTGCGACAGATACGCAGTATTTT. Its translation is CASSFATDTQYF. Full variable domain (rest looked up from reference TRBV7-6 and TRBJ2-3): GAGVSQSPRYKVTKRGQDVALRCDPISGHVSLYWYRQALGQGPEFLTYFNYEAQQDKSGLPNDRFSAERPEGSISTLTIQRTEQRDSAMYRCASSFATDTQYFGPGTRLTVL.

The V call is TRBV10-2, the J call TRBJ2-5; D not resolved. The CDR3 covers 13 residues. In germline, CDR1 is WSHSY, CDR2 SAAADI. Trimming left V 9 bases short and J 2 bases short, with 13 bases between. The CDR3 spells CASLTGIQETQYF. For the CDR3, the DNA is TGCGCCAGTCTGACTGGAATACAAGAGACCCAGTACTTC.

This clonotype was observed a handful of times. The chain employs TRBV12-3 or TRBV12-4 and TRBJ2-5; TRBD2 aligns across 7 bases. J lost 4 bases, V lost 1 base, and 6 bases had no gene match. This CDR3 has 15 amino acids. CDR3 residues: CASSLGGGVGETQYF. The CDR3 nucleotides read TGTGCCAGCAGTTTAGGGGGAGGGGTAGGAGAGACCCAGTACTTC.